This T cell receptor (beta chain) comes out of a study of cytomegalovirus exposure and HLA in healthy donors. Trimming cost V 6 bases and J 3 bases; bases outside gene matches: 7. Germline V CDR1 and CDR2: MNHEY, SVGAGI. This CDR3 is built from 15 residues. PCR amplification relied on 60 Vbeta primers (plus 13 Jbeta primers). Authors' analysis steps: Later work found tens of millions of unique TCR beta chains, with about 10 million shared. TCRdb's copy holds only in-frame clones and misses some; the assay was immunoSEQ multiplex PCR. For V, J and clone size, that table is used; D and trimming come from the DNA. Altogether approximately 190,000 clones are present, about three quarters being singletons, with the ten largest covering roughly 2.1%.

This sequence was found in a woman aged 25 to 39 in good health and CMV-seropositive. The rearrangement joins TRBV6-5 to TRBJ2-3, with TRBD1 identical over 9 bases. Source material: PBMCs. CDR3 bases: TGTGCCAGCAGAATACAGGGGGCCTGGACAGATACGCAGTATTTT. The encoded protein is CASRIQGAWTDTQYF.